This T cell receptor beta chain was captured by sequencing in a study of Ad26.COV2.S vaccination and SARS-CoV-2 variants. Produced via immunoSEQ multiplex PCR; TCRdb's table is partial and in-frame only. The data contain roughly 300,000 clones, about 88% of them singletons. The treatment denotes: over 15 received Ad26.COV2.S at low or high dose, single or two shots; 5 received placebo; per-sample allocation not given. Samples were taken on day 63 after the first vaccine or placebo injection. The CDR3 consists of 15 residues. The germline V gene has CDR1 MGHDK and CDR2 SYGVNS. Trimming took 1 base from V and 7 from J, leaving 14 bases between them.

The specimen comprised peripheral blood, sampled in a trial of Ad26.COV2.S vaccine versus placebo. The clonotype was recovered from a person aged 18 to 65 who received the Ad26.COV2.S COVID-19 vaccine or a placebo. The chain employs TRBV25-1 and TRBJ2-1, with D tentatively TRBD2 (5 bases). As DNA, the CDR3 is TGTGCCAGCAGTGAATCGAAACTAGTGAGGAATGAGCAGTTCTTC. Translated, it gives CASSESKLVRNEQFF.